This T cell receptor (beta chain) derives from a study of molecular identifiers for immune sequencing clone quantification (dated by TCRdb to the late 2010s). For context, the study as a whole: For a replicate experiment, the RNA from either around 20,000 or 99,000 naive CD8 T cells was divided into five aliquots, and four of those aliquots went on to sequencing. This methods study used CD8 T cells to benchmark TCR RNA copy counting and molecular-identifier clustering-based TCR repertoire sequencing (MIDCIRS). Points the paper makes about the study in general: Spiked-in Jurkat TCR RNA equivalent to a single cell was reported to be detectable even among 750,000 to 1,000,000 naive CD8 T cells. When barcode sub-clustering was omitted, TCR diversity was inflated by chimeric consensus sequences, with chimeras reaching as high as 47%. Identical TCR molecules sharing a barcode could cause highly expanded clone sizes to be underestimated. In CMV-specific effector cells, over 97% of molecules were held by clones above 20 RNA copies, whereas under 1% of molecules were held by such clones in naive cells. The naive libraries included spiked-in Jurkat TCR RNA (about nine copies' worth), and this RNA is not part of the donor repertoire. About three recovered TCR RNA copies per cell were obtained by modeling, versus about 9.7 by digital PCR, implying a capture efficiency of 25% to 35%.

Library prep was done by PCR. The reads were generated on an Illumina HiSeq 4000. Bulk TCR libraries were made following a previously described method, with the TCR primers given in Table S5. The Qiagen AllPrep DNA/RNA kit was used to purify total RNA. Before any analysis, reads coming from multiple sequencing runs of the same library were combined into one pool. Concerning the study's data processing: Reads were retained only if an exact TCR constant sequence was present, and the retained reads were trimmed to 150 nt and grouped according to their 12-nt molecular barcodes. Reads inside each barcode group were sub-clustered using a 15% Levenshtein threshold, and a quality-weighted consensus sequence was constructed for each RNA molecule. Non-functional sequences were excluded, and lower-count sequences lying one edit away from another sequence were also excluded. Barcode sub-clusters with fewer than 20% of the maximum read count were removed, based on fitting two negative binomial distributions. The raw public reads went through TCRdb reprocessing: fastp at Q25, MiXCR clone calling, in-frame beta chains kept. Each entry merges the rows of one CDR3 protein and shows their most common DNA and genes. TCRdb, not the authors, supplied the V and J calls. The sample table lists about 640,000 distinct CDR3 sequences, about 20% of them with a count of one. The ten largest clones capture around 0.86% of the sample.

CDR1 and CDR2 are drawn from the germline V gene: KGHDR, SFDVKD. Cut back by 3 bases and 3 bases, the V and J ends lie 5 bases apart. The CDR3 starts with the cysteine, ends with the phenylalanine, and has 13 residues. The only DNA kept is the CDR3, 39 bases in frame from the first base. This clonotype was seen repeatedly, ten times or more. The antigen this receptor binds is unknown. No much larger clone exists at a distance of one base, and base qualities are not known. Naive CD8 T cell libraries were made from approximately 20,000 to 1,000,000 sorted cells using 10%, 30% or 50% of purified RNA. Naive CD8 T cells, defined as CD8+CD4-CCR7+CD45RA+, were FACS-sorted into RLT Plus buffer on a BD FACSAria II. Roughly nine TCR copies' worth of Jurkat RNA were spiked into roughly 20,000-1,000,000 naive CD8 T cell samples to test detection sensitivity. Enrichment of CD8 T cells was performed with RosetteSep CD8+ T Cell Enrichment Cocktail and Ficoll-Paque, after which ACK red cell lysis was carried out.

This clonotype was sampled from a human donor in good health. Some libraries in this study had Jurkat cell RNA spiked in. The specimen was naive CD8+ T cells from blood, with Jurkat cell RNA spiked in. Taken with the paper, the label for cell subset or site translates to: FACS-sorted CD8+CD4-CCR7+CD45RA+ naive T cells. The chain joins TRBV24-1 to TRBJ1-5, with TRBD1 as a weak D call on 5 bases. The CDR3 is CATSDGTNQPQHF. The DNA sequence is as follows: TGTGCCACCAGTGATGGGACCAATCAGCCCCAGCATTTT.